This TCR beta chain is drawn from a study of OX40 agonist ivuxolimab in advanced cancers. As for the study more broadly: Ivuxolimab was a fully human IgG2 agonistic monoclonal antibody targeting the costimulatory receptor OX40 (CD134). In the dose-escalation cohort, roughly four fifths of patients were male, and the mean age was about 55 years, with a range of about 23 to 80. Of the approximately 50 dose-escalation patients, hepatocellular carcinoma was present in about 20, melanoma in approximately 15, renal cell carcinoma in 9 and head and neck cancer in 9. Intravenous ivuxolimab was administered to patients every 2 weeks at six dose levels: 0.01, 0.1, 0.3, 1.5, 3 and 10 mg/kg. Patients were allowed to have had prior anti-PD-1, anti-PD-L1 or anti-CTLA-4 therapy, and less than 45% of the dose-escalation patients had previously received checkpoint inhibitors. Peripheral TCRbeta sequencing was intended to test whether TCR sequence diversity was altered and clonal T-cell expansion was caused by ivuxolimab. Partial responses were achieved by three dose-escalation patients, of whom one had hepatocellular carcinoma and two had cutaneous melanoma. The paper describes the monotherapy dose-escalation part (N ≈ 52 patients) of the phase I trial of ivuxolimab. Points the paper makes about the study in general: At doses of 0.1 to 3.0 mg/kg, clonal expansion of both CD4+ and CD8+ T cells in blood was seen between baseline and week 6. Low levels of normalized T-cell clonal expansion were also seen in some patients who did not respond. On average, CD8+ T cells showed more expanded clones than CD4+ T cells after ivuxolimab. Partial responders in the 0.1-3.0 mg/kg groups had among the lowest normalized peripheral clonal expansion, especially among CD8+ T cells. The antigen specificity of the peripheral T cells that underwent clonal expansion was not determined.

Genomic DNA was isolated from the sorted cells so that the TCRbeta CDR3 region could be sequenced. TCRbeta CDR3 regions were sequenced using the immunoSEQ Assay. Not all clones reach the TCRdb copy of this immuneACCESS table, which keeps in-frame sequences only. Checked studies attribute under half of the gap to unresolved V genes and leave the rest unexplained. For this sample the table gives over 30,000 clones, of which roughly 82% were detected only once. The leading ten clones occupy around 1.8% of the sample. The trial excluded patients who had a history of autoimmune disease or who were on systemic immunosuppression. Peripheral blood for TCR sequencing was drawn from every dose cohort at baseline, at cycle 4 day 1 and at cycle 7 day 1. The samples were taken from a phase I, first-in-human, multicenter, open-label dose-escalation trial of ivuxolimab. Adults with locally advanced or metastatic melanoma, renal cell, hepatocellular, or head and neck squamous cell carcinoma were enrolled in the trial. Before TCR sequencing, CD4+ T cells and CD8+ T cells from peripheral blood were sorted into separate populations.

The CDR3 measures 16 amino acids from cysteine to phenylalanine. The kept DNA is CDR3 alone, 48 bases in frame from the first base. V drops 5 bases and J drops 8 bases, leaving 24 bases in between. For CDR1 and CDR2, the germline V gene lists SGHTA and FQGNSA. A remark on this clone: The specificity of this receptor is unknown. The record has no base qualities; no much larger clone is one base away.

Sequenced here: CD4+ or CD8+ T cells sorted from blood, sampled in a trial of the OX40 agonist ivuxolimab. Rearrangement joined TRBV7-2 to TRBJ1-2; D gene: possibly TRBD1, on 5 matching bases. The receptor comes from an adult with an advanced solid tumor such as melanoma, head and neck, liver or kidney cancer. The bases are TGTGCCAGCAGCCAGATGTATAAAGGGGTCAGTGGCGGCTACACCTTC. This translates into CASSQMYKGVSGGYTF.